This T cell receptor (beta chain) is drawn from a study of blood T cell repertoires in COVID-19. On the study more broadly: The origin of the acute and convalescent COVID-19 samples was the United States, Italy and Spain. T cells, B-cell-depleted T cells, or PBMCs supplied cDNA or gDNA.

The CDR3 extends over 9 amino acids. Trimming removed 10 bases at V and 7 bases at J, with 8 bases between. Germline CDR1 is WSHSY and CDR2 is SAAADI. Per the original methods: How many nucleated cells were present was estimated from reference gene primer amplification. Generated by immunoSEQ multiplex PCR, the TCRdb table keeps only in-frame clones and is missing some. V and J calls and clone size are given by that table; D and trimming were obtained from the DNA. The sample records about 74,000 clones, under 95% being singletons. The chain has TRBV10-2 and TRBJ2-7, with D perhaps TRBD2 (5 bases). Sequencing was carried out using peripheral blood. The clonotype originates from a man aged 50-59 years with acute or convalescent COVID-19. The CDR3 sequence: CATPGEQYF. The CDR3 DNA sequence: TGCGCCACCCCGGGGGAGCAGTACTTC.